One and the same sample provided the 31 T cell receptor beta chains below, sequenced in a study of brain metastases from non-small cell lung cancer. The repertoire was sequenced with immunoSEQ multiplex PCR; TCRdb's copy has only in-frame clones and lacks some. The sample includes several thousand clones, more than 60% of them seen just once. Sequencing was performed on primary lung tumor tissue. These receptors originate from a donor at least 40 years old with non-small cell lung cancer.

The V gene is TRBV6-5, the J gene TRBJ1-5; 7 bases agree with TRBD1. With 2 bases clipped from V and 2 bases from J, the junction kept 3 bases outside the gene matches. The CDR3 runs 15 residues. Looked up from germline, CDR1 is MNHEY and CDR2 is SVGAGI. CDR3 nucleotide sequence: TGTGCCAGCAGTTACCAACAGGGGCGCAATCAGCCCCAGCATTTT. Translating it yields CASSYQQGRNQPQHF.

V is TRBV12-5 and J is TRBJ1-1, with 7 bases matching TRBD1. The CDR3 is 15 amino acids. Germline V gene lookup returns CDR1 LGHNT and CDR2 FRNRAP. Unmatched junction bases numbered 13, after V lost 7 bases and J lost 5 bases. Here the CDR3 DNA reads TGTGCTAGTGCCCTCTCAGGGGGGCTGGGGACTGAAGCTTTCTTT. Translation: CASALSGGLGTEAFF. The full variable domain, with the rest looked up from reference TRBV12-5 and TRBJ1-1, is DARVTQTPRHKVTEMGQEVTMRCQPILGHNTVFWYRQTMMQGLELLAYFRNRAPLDDSGMPKDRFSAEMPDATLATLKIQPSEPRDSAVYFCASALSGGLGTEAFFGQGTRLTVV.

This clone was found a few times. This rearrangement joins TRBV10-3 to TRBJ2-5; D possibly corresponds to TRBD2 (5 bases). The germline V and J ends were trimmed by 2 bases and 1 base, with 8 bases remaining between them. The CDR3 runs to 14 residues. Germline V CDR1 and CDR2: ENHRY, SYGVKD. The CDR3 spells CAISEPGTQETQYF. The CDR3 region has the DNA TGTGCCATCAGTGAGCCGGGAACCCAAGAGACCCAGTACTTC.

This clone was seen only a few times. This chain connects TRBV6-5 to TRBJ1-1; TRBD1 aligns across 8 bases. CDR1 and CDR2 (germline): MNHEY, SVGAGI. The CDR3 covers 14 residues. After removal of 8 bases from V and 11 bases from J, the junction contained 16 bases not matched to a gene. For the CDR3, the DNA is TGTGCCAGCGGACCGGGACAGGAAAGTTTAGCGGCTTTCTTT. This sequence encodes CASGPGQESLAAFF.

The CDR3 DNA is TGTGCCACCGGGGCCTACGGGCCGAACACTGAAGCTTTCTTT. Translation gives CATGAYGPNTEAFF. The chain employs TRBV6-5 and TRBJ1-1, with D possibly TRBD1 on 5 matching bases. The germline V gene has CDR1 MNHEY and CDR2 SVGAGI. Trimming took off 10 bases at V and 1 base at J, with 16 bases between the two ends. CDR3 length: 14 amino acids.

The chain is built from TRBV5-5 and TRBJ1-5, with D possibly matching TRBD1 (6 bases). Germline CDR1 reads SGHKS; CDR2 reads YYEKEE (reference sequence). The CDR3 is 15 residues long. The V end lost 4 bases, the J end lost 6 bases, and 17 bases lay between the germline ends. The CDR3 coding sequence is TGTGCCAGCAGCCCGGAACAGGGATTCGTTCAGCCCCAGCATTTT. Its protein is CASSPEQGFVQPQHF. Drawing the rest from reference TRBV5-5 and TRBJ1-5, the complete variable domain is DAGVTQSPTHLIKTRGQQVTLRCSPISGHKSVSWYQQVLGQGPQFIFQYYEKEERGRGNFPDRFSARQFPNYSSELNVNALLLGDSALYLCASSPEQGFVQPQHFGDGTRLSIL.

This clone is categorized as large (0.1 to 1%). Other DNA sequences from this sample encode an identical CDR3 as well. The chain employs TRBV15 and TRBJ1-6; no definite D call. The CDR3 is made up of 15 amino acids. Germline CDR1 LNHNV, CDR2 YYDKDF (reference sequence). Trimming removed 5 bases at V and 0 bases at J, with 8 bases between. The DNA of the CDR3 is TGTGCCACCAGCGACACGAGCTCCTATAATTCACCCCTCCACTTT. Protein product: CATSDTSSYNSPLHF.

This rearrangement joins TRBV5-1 to TRBJ1-1; D ambiguous. CDR1 and CDR2 from the germline V gene are SGHRS and YFSETQ. This CDR3 is 15 amino acids long. Trimming cost V 0 bases and J 8 bases, with 17 bases left between them. In DNA form, the CDR3 reads TGCGCCAGCAGCTTGGCTTCGGTCGGGGTGGTGGAAGCTTTCTTT. Translated: CASSLASVGVVEAFF.

For the CDR3, the DNA is TGTGCCAGCAGCACCCGCGGGGAGCTGTTTTTT. Translated: CASSTRGELFF. The chain uses TRBV13 and TRBJ2-2; D remains ambiguous. Germline CDR1 reads PRHDT; CDR2 reads FYEKMQ (reference sequence). The CDR3 length is 11 residues. Trimming took off 5 bases at V and 7 bases at J, with 5 bases between the two ends.

V usage is TRBV30 and J usage is TRBJ1-3; a weak D match, TRBD1 (5 bases). V lost 0 bases and J lost 8, with 17 bases in between. Germline V gene lookup returns CDR1 GTSNPN and CDR2 SVGIG (reference sequence). The CDR3 runs 15 residues. The CDR3 sequence: CAWSVKGQGDDTIYF. CDR3 sequence (DNA): TGTGCCTGGAGTGTTAAGGGGCAGGGAGATGACACCATATATTTT.

This sequence joins TRBV12-3 or TRBV12-4 and TRBJ2-3; the D is unclear. CDR3 length: 12 amino acids. V shed 8 bases and J shed 4 bases, with 10 bases lying between them. The CDR3 loop is CASATTPDTQYF. The CDR3 coding sequence is TGTGCCAGCGCCACTACCCCAGATACGCAGTATTTT.

The genes are TRBV5-4 and TRBJ2-1, with 8 nucleotides matching TRBD1. V lost 6 bases, J lost 0 bases, and 5 bases stayed unmatched. The CDR3 length is 15 residues. Germline-derived CDR1 and CDR2 are SGHNT and YYREEE (reference sequence). The CDR3 reads CASTRDRSSYNEQFF. The CDR3 DNA follows: TGTGCCAGCACCAGGGACAGGAGCTCCTACAATGAGCAGTTCTTC.

The chain is built from TRBV14 and TRBJ2-5; tentative D call: TRBD2 (6 bases). With 1 base removed from V and 7 bases from J, the gap between germline ends came to 13 bases. The CDR3 has 14 residues. Germline V gives CDR1 SGHDN, CDR2 FVKESK. The CDR3 DNA reads TGTGCCAGCAGCCAAGCGGGACTCGATGGGACCCAGTACTTC. This sequence encodes CASSQAGLDGTQYF.

The CDR3 reads CASSLVRNSPLHF. CDR3 bases: TGTGCCAGCAGCTTAGTTCGGAATTCACCCCTCCACTTT. The gene calls are TRBV11-1 and TRBJ1-6; D is unresolved. Trimming shortened V by 1 base and J by 7 bases, and 5 bases separated the two germline ends. The CDR3 has 13 residues. Germline CDR1 and CDR2: SGHAT and FQDESV (reference sequence). Drawing the rest from reference TRBV11-1 and TRBJ1-6, the complete variable domain is EAEVAQSPRYKITEKSQAVAFWCDPISGHATLYWYRQILGQGPELLVQFQDESVVDDSQLPKDRFSAERLKGVDSTLKIQPAELGDSAMYLCASSLVRNSPLHFGNGTRLTVT.

Only a few counts were recorded for this clone. The chain couples TRBV18 to TRBJ1-1, with 9 positions matching TRBD1. This CDR3 has 16 residues. J was trimmed by 2 bases and V by 6 bases; bases with no gene match: 10. Germline-derived CDR1 and CDR2 are KGHSH and LQKENI. The CDR3 protein is CASSLGTGGFNTEAFF. As DNA, the CDR3 is TGTGCCAGCTCGCTCGGAACAGGGGGCTTTAACACTGAAGCTTTCTTT.

This chain joins TRBV4-1 and TRBJ2-2; 8 nucleotides line up with TRBD2. The V segment lost 3 bases and the J segment 1 base; nucleotides outside the gene matches: 4. Germline values: CDR1 MGHRA, CDR2 YSYEKL. The CDR3 is made up of 16 amino acids. The DNA for the CDR3 is TGCGCCAGCAGCCAGGCGGGGGGTAGGAACACCGGGGAGCTGTTTTTT. It translates to CASSQAGGRNTGELFF.

J is TRBJ2-1 and V is TRBV10-1, with 8 bases that match TRBD2. J gave up 7 bases and V 3 bases, and 8 bases lay outside the gene matches. Germline assignment: CDR1 WNHNN and CDR2 SYGVQD (reference sequence). This CDR3 has 15 amino acids. Here the CDR3 reads CASSDVSGGRNEQFF. DNA of the CDR3: TGCGCCAGCAGTGATGTAAGCGGGGGTCGGAATGAGCAGTTCTTC.

This sequence joins TRBV2 and TRBJ2-5, with D possibly matching TRBD2 (6 bases). CDR1 is SNHLY and CDR2 is FYNNEI in the germline V gene. Deletions cut 4 bases from V and 1 base from J, with 10 bases between. The CDR3 has 14 amino acids. CDR3 loop: CASSAAAGQETQYF. As DNA, the CDR3 is TGTGCCAGCAGTGCGGCAGCGGGCCAAGAGACCCAGTACTTC.

This clone was counted only a few times. V is TRBV30 and J is TRBJ2-2; a weak D match, TRBD1 (6 bases). CDR1 and CDR2 (germline): GTSNPN, SVGIG (reference sequence). The CDR3 has 16 residues. V was pared by 1 base and J by 5 bases, with 17 bases between. The CDR3 nucleotides are TGTGCCTGGAGTGCCCCCTGGATGGGGGCAACCGGGGAGCTGTTTTTT. Translated, it gives CAWSAPWMGATGELFF.

The rearrangement links TRBV10-1 to TRBJ2-3; 8 nucleotides agree with TRBD1. The germline gives CDR1 WNHNN, CDR2 SYGVQD (reference sequence). The CDR3 runs to 15 residues. Trimming took 4 bases from V and 1 from J; bases not matched to a gene: 4. Here the CDR3 reads CASSAQGAGTDTQYF. CDR3 DNA sequence: TGCGCCAGCAGTGCGCAGGGGGCCGGCACAGATACGCAGTATTTT.

The V gene is TRBV5-1, the J gene TRBJ1-2; possible D gene TRBD1, 6 bases. The CDR3 has 17 amino acids. Germline-derived CDR1 and CDR2 are SGHRS and YFSETQ. V lost 4 bases to trimming and J lost 4 bases, with 23 bases between them. The chain's CDR3 is CASSRGSGPDRIYGYTF. The CDR3 nucleotides are TGCGCCAGCAGCAGAGGATCCGGTCCGGACAGAATCTATGGCTACACCTTC.

This chain uses TRBV5-1 with TRBJ1-1; 8 nucleotides match TRBD1. Per germline, CDR1 SGHRS and CDR2 YFSETQ. J lost 5 bases, V lost 2 bases, and 5 bases had no gene match. The CDR3 runs to 14 residues. CDR3 nucleotides: TGCGCCAGCAGCTTCGACAGGGGTGGTACTGAAGCTTTCTTT. It specifies CASSFDRGGTEAFF.

The chain employs TRBV6-5 and TRBJ2-5; D possibly corresponds to TRBD1 (5 bases). This CDR3 is built from 13 residues. V was cut by 2 bases and J by 4 bases, with 8 bases left in between. The germline gives CDR1 MNHEY, CDR2 SVGAGI. The DNA for the CDR3 is TGTGCCAGCAGTTACAGGGGTAGAGAGACCCAGTACTTC. It specifies CASSYRGRETQYF.

CDR3 sequence reads: CANQYDFGELFF. The CDR3 DNA sequence: TGTGCCAACCAATATGACTTCGGGGAGCTGTTTTTT. This sequence joins TRBV2 and TRBJ2-2, with no clear D. Germline V gene sequence: CDR1 SNHLY, CDR2 FYNNEI. This CDR3 is 12 amino acids long. V lost 10 bases to trimming and J lost 7 bases, with 13 bases between them.

The J gene is TRBJ1-2, the V gene TRBV7-2, with D perhaps TRBD1 (5 bases). Germline V lookup: CDR1 SGHTA, CDR2 FQGNSA. V lost 4 bases to trimming and J lost 3 bases, with 15 bases between them. This CDR3 has 15 residues. The CDR3 DNA follows: TGTGCCAGCAGCTCCGACAGAAACGTATACTATGGCTACACCTTC. Translation gives CASSSDRNVYYGYTF.

This clone was seen a single time. The V call is TRBV20-1, the J call TRBJ2-7; D remains ambiguous. V was trimmed by 3 bases and J by 0 bases, leaving 9 bases between them. CDR1 and CDR2 (germline): DFQATT, SNEGSKA (reference sequence). The length of the CDR3 is 13 residues. The CDR3: CSASSGDSYEQYF. The CDR3 coding sequence is TGCAGTGCTAGTAGTGGGGACTCCTACGAGCAGTACTTC.

The J gene is TRBJ2-3, the V gene TRBV5-5, with D possibly TRBD2 on 6 matching bases. Germline assignment: CDR1 SGHKS and CDR2 YYEKEE (reference sequence). CDR3 size: 17 residues. V lost 0 bases and J 1 base, leaving 15 bases between the germline ends. CDR3 sequence reads: CASSLGGGEWGTDTQYF. As DNA, the CDR3 is TGTGCCAGCAGCTTGGGGGGCGGGGAATGGGGCACAGATACGCAGTATTTT. The full variable domain, completed using reference TRBV5-5 and TRBJ2-3, is DAGVTQSPTHLIKTRGQQVTLRCSPISGHKSVSWYQQVLGQGPQFIFQYYEKEERGRGNFPDRFSARQFPNYSSELNVNALLLGDSALYLCASSLGGGEWGTDTQYFGPGTRLTVL.

The table lists this clone with a few counts. V is TRBV2 and J is TRBJ2-7, with TRBD1 identical over 7 bases. Germline values: CDR1 SNHLY, CDR2 FYNNEI. The J segment lost 1 base and the V segment lost 7 bases, leaving 4 bases of the junction unmatched. The CDR3 consists of 13 residues. CDR3 DNA sequence: TGTGCCAGCACCTCGGGACAGTCCTACGAGCAGTACTTC. As protein: CASTSGQSYEQYF. Together with reference TRBV2 and TRBJ2-7, the CDR3 gives the full variable domain: EPEVTQTPSHQVTQMGQEVILRCVPISNHLYFYWYRQILGQKVEFLVSFYNNEISEKSEIFDDQFSVERPDGSNFTLKIRSTKLEDSAMYFCASTSGQSYEQYFGPGTRLTVT.

This clone was seen only a few times. The V call is TRBV7-9, the J call TRBJ1-5; 9 positions match TRBD1. V trimming: 5 bases; J trimming: 7 bases; junction bases outside the gene matches: 9. The CDR3 is made up of 15 amino acids. CDR1 is SEHNR and CDR2 is FQNEAQ in the germline V gene (reference sequence). The DNA of the CDR3 is TGTGCCAGCAGCCCCATCGGACAGGGGCGCCAGCCCCAGCATTTT. It encodes CASSPIGQGRQPQHF.

The chain combines TRBV4-1 with TRBJ1-1; no firm D call. The CDR3 contains 13 residues. CDR1 and CDR2 from the germline V gene are MGHRA and YSYEKL. With 3 bases removed from V and 5 bases from J, the gap between germline ends came to 10 bases. The CDR3 nucleotides read TGCGCCAGCAGCCAGAATATGGTTACTGAAGCTTTCTTT. Encoded protein: CASSQNMVTEAFF.

J is TRBJ1-4 and V is TRBV2; TRBD1 agrees at 8 bases. Trimming took 8 bases from V and 4 from J; bases not matched to a gene: 9. Germline loops: CDR1 SNHLY, CDR2 FYNNEI. CDR3 length: 15 residues. This chain's CDR3 is CASVRQGAVNEKLFF. CDR3 DNA sequence: TGTGCCAGCGTACGTCAGGGGGCGGTTAATGAAAAACTGTTTTTT.